Following are 8 T cell receptor beta chains from one sample sequenced in a study of cytomegalovirus exposure and HLA in healthy donors. With 60 Vbeta and 13 Jbeta primers, the PCR was carried out. TCRdb's copy holds only in-frame clones and misses some; the assay was immunoSEQ multiplex PCR. Here the sample spans 170,000 or so clones, around 80% being singletons. The sample comprised PBMCs. The source of these receptors is a man aged 18-30 years in good health and CMV-seronegative.

This rearrangement joins TRBV27 to TRBJ2-5, with 11 bases aligning to TRBD1. The trim removed 5 bases at V and 4 bases at J, leaving 6 bases unmatched. This CDR3 spans 15 amino acids. CDR1 is MNHEY and CDR2 is SMNVEV in the germline V gene (reference sequence). The CDR3 sequence is CASSPRDRGTETQYF. The CDR3 coding sequence is TGTGCCAGCAGTCCCCGGGACAGGGGGACAGAGACCCAGTACTTC.

The rearrangement uses TRBV15 and TRBJ2-7; possible D gene TRBD2, 6 bases. The V end was cut by 3 bases, the J end by 4 bases, with 13 bases between. The CDR3 covers 14 residues. CDR1 LNHNV and CDR2 YYDKDF come from the germline V gene (reference sequence). CDR3: CATSSGSGDYEQYF. Written as DNA, the CDR3 is TGTGCCACCAGCAGCGGGAGTGGGGATTACGAGCAGTACTTC.

A single count supports this clone. The chain links TRBV6-5 to TRBJ1-1; 7 positions match TRBD1. Germline V gene data show CDR1 as MNHEY and CDR2 as SVGAGI. Trimming removed 5 bases from V and 1 base from J; junction bases left unmatched: 4. CDR3 length: 14 amino acids. The CDR3 nucleotides are TGTGCCAGCAGTCCTACAGGGGAGAACACTGAAGCTTTCTTT. Translated, it gives CASSPTGENTEAFF.

This clone was detected only once. The V and J genes are TRBV5-1 and TRBJ1-1; the match to TRBD1 covers 9 bases. The CDR3 sequence is 17 residues long. The ends lost 1 base at V and 2 bases at J; junction bases unmatched: 9. Germline CDR1 and CDR2: SGHRS and YFSETQ. The CDR3: CASSLNRPDRGNTEAFF. The CDR3 bases are TGCGCCAGCAGCTTGAATCGGCCGGACAGGGGAAACACTGAAGCTTTCTTT.

This chain uses TRBV5-4 with TRBJ2-5; possible D gene TRBD1, 5 bases. The CDR3 sequence is 13 residues long. V dropped 4 bases and J dropped 3 bases, with 10 bases sitting between them. The germline V gene has CDR1 SGHNT and CDR2 YYREEE (reference sequence). Here the CDR3 DNA reads TGTGCCAGCAGCACAAGGGGTAAAGAGACCCAGTACTTC. Protein: CASSTRGKETQYF.

The genes are TRBV9 and TRBJ2-3; D remains ambiguous. The V end lost 3 bases, the J end lost 7 bases, and 9 bases lay between the germline ends. The CDR3 length is 12 residues. The germline gives CDR1 SGDLS, CDR2 YYNGEE. The CDR3 protein is CASSDPFYTQYF. The CDR3 nucleotides read TGTGCCAGCAGCGATCCGTTTTATACGCAGTATTTT.

J is TRBJ2-7 and V is TRBV9, with 9 positions matching TRBD1. This CDR3 comprises 15 residues. Germline V CDR1 and CDR2: SGDLS, YYNGEE. The junction had 5 bases not matched to a gene; V was cut back by 0 bases and J by 4 bases. The chain's CDR3 is CASSVGGQGWYEQYF. The CDR3, as DNA: TGTGCCAGCAGCGTAGGGGGACAGGGCTGGTACGAGCAGTACTTC.

This clone appeared a few times. This rearrangement joins TRBV2 to TRBJ2-7; 10 positions match TRBD2. CDR1 is SNHLY and CDR2 is FYNNEI in the germline V gene. This CDR3 is 16 amino acids long. V shed 7 bases, J shed 1 base, and the junction held 10 bases outside the gene matches. This CDR3 reads CASTLVGLADSYEQYF. In DNA form, the CDR3 reads TGTGCCAGCACCTTGGTCGGACTAGCGGATTCCTACGAGCAGTACTTC.